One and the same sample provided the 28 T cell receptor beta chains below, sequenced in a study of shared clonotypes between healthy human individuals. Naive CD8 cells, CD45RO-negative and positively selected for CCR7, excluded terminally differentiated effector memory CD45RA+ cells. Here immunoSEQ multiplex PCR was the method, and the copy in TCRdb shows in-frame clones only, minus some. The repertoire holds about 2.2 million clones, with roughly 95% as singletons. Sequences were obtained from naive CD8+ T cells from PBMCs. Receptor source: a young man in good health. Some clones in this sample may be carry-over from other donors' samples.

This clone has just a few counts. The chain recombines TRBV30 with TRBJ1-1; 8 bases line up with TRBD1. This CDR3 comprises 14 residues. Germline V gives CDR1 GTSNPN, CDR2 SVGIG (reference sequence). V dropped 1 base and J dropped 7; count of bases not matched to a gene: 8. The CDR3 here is CAWSGAGGMVEAFF. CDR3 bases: TGTGCCTGGAGTGGGGCAGGGGGCATGGTTGAAGCTTTCTTT.

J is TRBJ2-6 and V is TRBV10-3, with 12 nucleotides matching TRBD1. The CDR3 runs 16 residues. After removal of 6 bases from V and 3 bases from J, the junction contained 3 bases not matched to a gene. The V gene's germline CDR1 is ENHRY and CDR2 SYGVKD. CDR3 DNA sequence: TGTGCCATCAGCCGGGACAGGGGGCTTGGGGCCAACGTCCTGACTTTC. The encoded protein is CAISRDRGLGANVLTF.

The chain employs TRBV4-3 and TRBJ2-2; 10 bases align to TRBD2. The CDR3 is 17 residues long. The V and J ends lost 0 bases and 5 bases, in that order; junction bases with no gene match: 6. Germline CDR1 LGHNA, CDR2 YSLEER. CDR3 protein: CASSQDLAGAFTGELFF. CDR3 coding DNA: TGCGCCAGCAGCCAAGACCTAGCGGGAGCTTTTACCGGGGAGCTGTTTTTT.

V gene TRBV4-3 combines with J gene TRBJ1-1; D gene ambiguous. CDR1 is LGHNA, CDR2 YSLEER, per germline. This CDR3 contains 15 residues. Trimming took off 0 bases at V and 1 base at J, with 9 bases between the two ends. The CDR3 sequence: CASSQDIGQNTEAFF. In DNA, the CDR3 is TGCGCCAGCAGCCAAGATATTGGGCAGAACACTGAAGCTTTCTTT.

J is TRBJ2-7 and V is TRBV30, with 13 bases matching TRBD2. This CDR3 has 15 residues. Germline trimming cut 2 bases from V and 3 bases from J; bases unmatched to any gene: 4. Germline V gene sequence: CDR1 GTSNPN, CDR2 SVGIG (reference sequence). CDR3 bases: TGTGCCTGGAGTACCACTAGCGGGGGGGGCTACGAGCAGTACTTC. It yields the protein CAWSTTSGGGYEQYF. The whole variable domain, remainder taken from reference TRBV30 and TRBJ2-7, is SQTIHQWPATLVQPVGSPLSLECTVEGTSNPNLYWYRQAAGRGLQLLFYSVGIGQISSEVPQNLSASRPQDRQFILSSKKLLLSDSGFYLCAWSTTSGGGYEQYFGPGTRLTVT.

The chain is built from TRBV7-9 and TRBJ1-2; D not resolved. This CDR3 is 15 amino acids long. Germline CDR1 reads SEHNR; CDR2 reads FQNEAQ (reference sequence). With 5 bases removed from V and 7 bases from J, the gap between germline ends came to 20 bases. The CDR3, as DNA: TGTGCCAGCAGCCCCATACGAACGCCCGAATCTGGCTACACCTTC. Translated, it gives CASSPIRTPESGYTF.

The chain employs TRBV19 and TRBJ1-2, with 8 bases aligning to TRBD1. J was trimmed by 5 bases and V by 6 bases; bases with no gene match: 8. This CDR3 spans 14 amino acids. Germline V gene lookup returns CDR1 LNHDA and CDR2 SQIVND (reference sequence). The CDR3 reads CASSPRGLWYGYTF. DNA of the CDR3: TGTGCCAGTAGCCCCAGGGGGCTCTGGTATGGCTACACCTTC.

The CDR3 nucleotides read TGCGCCAGCAGCGCCGGGACAGGCTATCAGCCCCAGCATTTT. Its translation: CASSAGTGYQPQHF. This sequence joins TRBV5-1 and TRBJ1-5; 8 nucleotides align to TRBD1. CDR3 length equals 14 residues. Germline assignment: CDR1 SGHRS and CDR2 YFSETQ. With 4 bases clipped from V and 5 bases from J, the junction kept 5 bases outside the gene matches.

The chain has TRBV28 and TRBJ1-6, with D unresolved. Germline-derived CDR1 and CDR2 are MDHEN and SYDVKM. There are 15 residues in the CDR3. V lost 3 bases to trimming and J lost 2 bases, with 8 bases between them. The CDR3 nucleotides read TGTGCCAGCAGTTTCGGCGGGACCTATAATTCACCCCTCCACTTT. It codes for CASSFGGTYNSPLHF.

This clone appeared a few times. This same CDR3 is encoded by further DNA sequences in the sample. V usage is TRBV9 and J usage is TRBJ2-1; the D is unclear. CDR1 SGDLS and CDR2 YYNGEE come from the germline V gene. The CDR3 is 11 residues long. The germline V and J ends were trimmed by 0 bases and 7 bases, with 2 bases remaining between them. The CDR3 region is CASSVANEQFF. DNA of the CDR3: TGTGCCAGCAGCGTAGCTAATGAGCAGTTCTTC.

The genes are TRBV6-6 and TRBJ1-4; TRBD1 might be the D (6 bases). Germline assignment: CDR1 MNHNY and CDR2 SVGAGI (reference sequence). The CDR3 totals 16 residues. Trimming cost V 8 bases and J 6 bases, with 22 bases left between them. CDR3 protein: CASGQHEQGLDEKLFF. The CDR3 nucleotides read TGTGCCAGCGGACAACACGAACAGGGCCTGGATGAAAAACTGTTTTTT.

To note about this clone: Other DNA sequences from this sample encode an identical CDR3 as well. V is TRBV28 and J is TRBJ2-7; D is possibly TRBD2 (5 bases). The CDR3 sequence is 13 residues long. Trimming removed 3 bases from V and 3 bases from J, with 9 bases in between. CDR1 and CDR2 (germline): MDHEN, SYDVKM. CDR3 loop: CASSLRAGYEQYF. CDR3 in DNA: TGTGCCAGCAGTTTGAGGGCCGGCTACGAGCAGTACTTC. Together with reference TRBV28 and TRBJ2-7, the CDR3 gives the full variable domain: DVKVTQSSRYLVKRTGEKVFLECVQDMDHENMFWYRQDPGLGLRLIYFSYDVKMKEKGDIPEGYSVSREKKERFSLILESASTNQTSMYLCASSLRAGYEQYFGPGTRLTVT.

The DNA for the CDR3 is TGTGCCAGCAGCCTCCCGCTGCCGGGGACAGGTTCCACAGATACGCAGTATTTT. This translates into CASSLPLPGTGSTDTQYF. This chain uses TRBV7-2 with TRBJ2-3; 8 nucleotides agree with TRBD1. CDR1 is SGHTA, CDR2 FQGNSA, per germline. V shed 5 bases and J 2 bases; nucleotides not matched to a gene: 15. This CDR3 contains 18 residues.

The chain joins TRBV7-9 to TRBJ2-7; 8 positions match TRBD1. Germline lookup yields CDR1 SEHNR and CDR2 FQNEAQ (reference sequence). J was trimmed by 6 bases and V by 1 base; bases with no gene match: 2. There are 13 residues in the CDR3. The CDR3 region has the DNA TGTGCCAGCAGCTTAGGCGACAGGGGCGAGCAGTACTTC. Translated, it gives CASSLGDRGEQYF.

The CDR3 protein is CASKGARYEQYF. The CDR3, as DNA: TGTGCCTCCAAGGGGGCACGGTACGAGCAGTACTTC. The V and J genes are TRBV2 and TRBJ2-7, with TRBD1 identical over 7 bases. Per germline, CDR1 SNHLY and CDR2 FYNNEI. The CDR3 runs to 12 residues. The ends lost 11 bases at V and 4 bases at J; junction bases unmatched: 8.

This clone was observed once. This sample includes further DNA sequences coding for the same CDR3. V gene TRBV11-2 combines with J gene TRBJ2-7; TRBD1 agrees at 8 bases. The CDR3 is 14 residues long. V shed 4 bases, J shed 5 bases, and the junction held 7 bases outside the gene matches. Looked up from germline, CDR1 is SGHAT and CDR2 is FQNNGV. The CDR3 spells CASSSRQGIHEQYF. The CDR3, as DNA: TGTGCCAGCAGCTCACGACAGGGGATCCACGAGCAGTACTTC.

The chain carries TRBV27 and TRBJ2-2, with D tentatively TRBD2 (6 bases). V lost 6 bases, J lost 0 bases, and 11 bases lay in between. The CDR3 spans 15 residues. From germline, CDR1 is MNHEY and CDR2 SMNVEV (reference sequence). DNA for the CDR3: TGTGCCAGCAGGCGGCGGGGAACGAACACCGGGGAGCTGTTTTTT. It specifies CASRRRGTNTGELFF.

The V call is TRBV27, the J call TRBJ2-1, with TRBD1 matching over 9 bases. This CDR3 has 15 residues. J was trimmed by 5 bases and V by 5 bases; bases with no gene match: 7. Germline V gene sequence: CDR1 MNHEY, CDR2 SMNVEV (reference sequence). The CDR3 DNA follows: TGTGCCAGCAGTCCCGTCGGGACAGGGAACAATGAGCAGTTCTTC. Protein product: CASSPVGTGNNEQFF.

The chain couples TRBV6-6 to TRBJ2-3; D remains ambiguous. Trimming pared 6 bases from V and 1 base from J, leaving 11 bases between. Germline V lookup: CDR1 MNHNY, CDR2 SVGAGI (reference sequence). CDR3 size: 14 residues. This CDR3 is CASSPVWGTDTQYF. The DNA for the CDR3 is TGTGCCAGCAGCCCTGTTTGGGGCACAGATACGCAGTATTTT.

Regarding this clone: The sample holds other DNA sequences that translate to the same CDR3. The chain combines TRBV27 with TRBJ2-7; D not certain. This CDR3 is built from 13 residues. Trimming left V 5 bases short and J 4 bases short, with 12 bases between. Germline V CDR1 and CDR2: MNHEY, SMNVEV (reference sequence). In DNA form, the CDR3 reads TGTGCCAGCAGTCCGGGCCTAGGGTACGAGCAGTACTTC. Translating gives CASSPGLGYEQYF.

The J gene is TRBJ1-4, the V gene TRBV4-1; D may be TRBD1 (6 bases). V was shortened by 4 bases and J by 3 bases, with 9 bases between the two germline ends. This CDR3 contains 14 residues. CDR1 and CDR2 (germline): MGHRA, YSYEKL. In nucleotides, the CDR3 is TGCGCCAGCAGCCGGACAGCCTCTAATGAAAAACTGTTTTTT. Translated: CASSRTASNEKLFF.

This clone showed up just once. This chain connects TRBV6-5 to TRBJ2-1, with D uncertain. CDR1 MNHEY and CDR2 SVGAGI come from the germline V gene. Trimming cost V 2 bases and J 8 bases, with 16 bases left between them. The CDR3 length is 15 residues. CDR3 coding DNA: TGTGCCAGCAGTTACGCCGGACCTTGGAAGGATGAGCAGTTCTTC. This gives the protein CASSYAGPWKDEQFF.

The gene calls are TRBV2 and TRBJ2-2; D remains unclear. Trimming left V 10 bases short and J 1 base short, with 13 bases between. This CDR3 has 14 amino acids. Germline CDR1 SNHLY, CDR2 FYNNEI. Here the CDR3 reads CATLGPLNTGELFF. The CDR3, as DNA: TGTGCCACCTTAGGACCGCTGAACACCGGGGAGCTGTTTTTT.

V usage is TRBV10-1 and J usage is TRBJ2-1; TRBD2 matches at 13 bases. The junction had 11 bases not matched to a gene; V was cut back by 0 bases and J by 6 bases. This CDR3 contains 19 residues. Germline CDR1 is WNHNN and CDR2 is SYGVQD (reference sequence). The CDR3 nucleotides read TGCGCCAGCAGTGAGTCTTCATCGGGACTAGCGGGAAAGTCCAATGAGCAGTTCTTC. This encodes CASSESSSGLAGKSNEQFF.

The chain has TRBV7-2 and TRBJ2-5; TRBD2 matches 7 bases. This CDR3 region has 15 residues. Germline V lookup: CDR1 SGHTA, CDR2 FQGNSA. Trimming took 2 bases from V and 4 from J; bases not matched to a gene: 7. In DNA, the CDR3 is TGTGCCAGCAGCTTACAAGCGGGATCGGGAGAGACCCAGTACTTC. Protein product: CASSLQAGSGETQYF.

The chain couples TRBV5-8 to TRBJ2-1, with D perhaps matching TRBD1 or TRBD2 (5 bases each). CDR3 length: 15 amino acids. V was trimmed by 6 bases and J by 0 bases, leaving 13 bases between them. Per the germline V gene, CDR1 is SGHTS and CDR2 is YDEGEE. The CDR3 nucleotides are TGTGCCAGCACCTGGGGGTATAGCTCCTACAATGAGCAGTTCTTC. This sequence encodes CASTWGYSSYNEQFF.

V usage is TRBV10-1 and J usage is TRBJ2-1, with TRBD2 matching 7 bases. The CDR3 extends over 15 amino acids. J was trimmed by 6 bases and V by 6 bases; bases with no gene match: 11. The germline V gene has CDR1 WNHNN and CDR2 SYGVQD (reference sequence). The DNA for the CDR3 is TGCGCCAGCAGCCCGACTAGCCATCCACCCAATGAGCAGTTCTTC. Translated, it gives CASSPTSHPPNEQFF.

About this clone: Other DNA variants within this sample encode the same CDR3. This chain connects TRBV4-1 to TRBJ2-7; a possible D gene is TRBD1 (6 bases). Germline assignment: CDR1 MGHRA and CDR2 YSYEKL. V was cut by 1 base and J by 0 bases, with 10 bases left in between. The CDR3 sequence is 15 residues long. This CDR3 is CASSQVDSSSYEQYF. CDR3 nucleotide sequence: TGCGCCAGCAGCCAAGTGGACAGCAGCTCCTACGAGCAGTACTTC.